Shown below are 29 T cell receptor beta chains from a single sample sequenced in a study of blood T cell repertoires in COVID-19. Produced via immunoSEQ multiplex PCR; TCRdb's table is partial and in-frame only. This table holds approximately 70,000 clones, 70% to 90% found once. The specimen was peripheral blood. These receptors were obtained from a woman between 45 and 65 years old with COVID-19, enrolled during active disease.

The rearrangement joins TRBV5-4 to TRBJ2-5; TRBD1 might be the D (5 bases). V gave up 4 bases and J gave up 2 bases, with 12 bases separating them. The CDR3 is made up of 14 amino acids. Germline V gene lookup returns CDR1 SGHNT and CDR2 YYREEE (reference sequence). CDR3 nucleotide sequence: TGTGCCAGCAGCGCTGGCCAGGGACAAGAGACCCAGTACTTC. Protein sequence: CASSAGQGQETQYF.

V is TRBV30 and J is TRBJ2-5; D might be TRBD1 (5 bases). The CDR3 is 14 residues long. The germline V gene encodes CDR1 GTSNPN and CDR2 SVGIG (reference sequence). Trimming took off 4 bases at V and 2 bases at J, with 14 bases between the two ends. This chain's CDR3 is CAWTPPQGQETQYF. The CDR3 region has the DNA TGTGCCTGGACTCCACCCCAGGGTCAAGAGACCCAGTACTTC. Combining the CDR3 with reference TRBV30 and TRBJ2-5 gives the whole variable domain SQTIHQWPATLVQPVGSPLSLECTVEGTSNPNLYWYRQAAGRGLQLLFYSVGIGQISSEVPQNLSASRPQDRQFILSSKKLLLSDSGFYLCAWTPPQGQETQYFGPGTRLLVL.

The rearrangement joins TRBV6-5 to TRBJ1-2; D ambiguous. Trimming removed 3 bases at V and 2 bases at J, with 10 bases between. The germline V gene has CDR1 MNHEY and CDR2 SVGAGI. The CDR3 sequence is 14 residues long. The CDR3 reads CASSYRGTNYGYTF. DNA for the CDR3: TGTGCCAGCAGTTATAGAGGAACCAACTATGGCTACACCTTC.

The chain carries TRBV7-9 and TRBJ2-2, with a weak D call TRBD2 (5 bases). The CDR3 contains 14 residues. The germline V and J ends were trimmed by 5 bases and 3 bases, with 10 bases remaining between them. The germline gives CDR1 SEHNR, CDR2 FQNEAQ (reference sequence). This chain's CDR3 is CASSLPEDTGELFF. The CDR3 DNA reads TGTGCCAGCAGCCTCCCGGAGGACACCGGGGAGCTGTTTTTT.

V and J are TRBV10-2 and TRBJ2-6; D ambiguous. Deletions cut 11 bases from V and 4 bases from J, with 9 bases between. CDR1 is WSHSY and CDR2 is SAAADI in the germline V gene. The CDR3 is 12 residues long. CDR3 DNA: TGCGCCTCCTATTCGGGGGCCAACGTCCTGACTTTC. Translating gives CASYSGANVLTF.

The V call is TRBV28, the J call TRBJ2-7; unclear D gene. This CDR3 spans 13 amino acids. Germline V gives CDR1 MDHEN, CDR2 SYDVKM. V was shortened by 5 bases and J by 1 base, with 9 bases between the two germline ends. The CDR3 is CASSPPPSYEQYF. CDR3 in DNA: TGTGCCAGCAGTCCCCCCCCGTCCTACGAGCAGTACTTC.

The gene calls are TRBV10-3 and TRBJ1-2; 11 bases line up with TRBD1. Germline CDR1 ENHRY, CDR2 SYGVKD. This CDR3 comprises 16 residues. V shed 6 bases and J 2 bases; nucleotides not matched to a gene: 8. In nucleotides, the CDR3 is TGTGCCATCAGCAGGGACAGGGGGAGAGAAAACTATGGCTACACCTTC. Translation: CAISRDRGRENYGYTF.

The chain couples TRBV28 to TRBJ2-1, with D unclear. Trimming took off 7 bases at V and 3 bases at J, with 16 bases between the two ends. This CDR3 is built from 15 residues. CDR1 and CDR2 from the germline V gene are MDHEN and SYDVKM. For the CDR3, the DNA is TGTGCCAGCACCAGATCGACCCCGGGCTACAATGAGCAGTTCTTC. It specifies CASTRSTPGYNEQFF. Together with reference TRBV28 and TRBJ2-1, the CDR3 gives the full variable domain: DVKVTQSSRYLVKRTGEKVFLECVQDMDHENMFWYRQDPGLGLRLIYFSYDVKMKEKGDIPEGYSVSREKKERFSLILESASTNQTSMYLCASTRSTPGYNEQFFGPGTRLTVL.

The gene calls are TRBV7-3 and TRBJ2-1; 12 nucleotides line up with TRBD2. From germline, CDR1 is SGHTA and CDR2 FQGTGA. The length of the CDR3 is 15 residues. The J segment lost 7 bases and the V segment lost 5 bases, leaving 6 bases of the junction unmatched. Written as DNA, the CDR3 is TGTGCCAGCAGCCTGGGACTAGCGGGCCTTAATGAGCAGTTCTTC. It yields the protein CASSLGLAGLNEQFF.

V gene TRBV5-6 combines with J gene TRBJ1-1; 10 bases are a match to TRBD1. This CDR3 contains 16 residues. The junction had 9 bases not matched to a gene; V was cut back by 2 bases and J by 5 bases. Germline CDR1 is SGHDT and CDR2 is YYEEEE. The CDR3 is CASSFGTGDWGTEAFF. The CDR3 DNA reads TGTGCCAGCAGCTTCGGGACAGGGGATTGGGGGACTGAAGCTTTCTTT.

This clone came up a few times. The gene calls are TRBV7-9 and TRBJ2-1, with TRBD2 identical over 13 bases. The CDR3 length is 18 residues. Germline trimming cut 0 bases from V and 10 bases from J; bases unmatched to any gene: 12. The germline CDR1 and CDR2 sequences are SEHNR and FQNEAQ (reference sequence). The CDR3 region has the DNA TGTGCCAGCAGCTTAGCCATTCTACTAGCGGGAGGGTTAAGGGAGCAGTTCTTC. This gives the protein CASSLAILLAGGLREQFF.

J is TRBJ2-5 and V is TRBV21-1; no check of the table's D call, TRBD2, against the DNA was made. TRBV21-1 is designated a pseudogene. The CDR3 consists of 12 residues. Here the CDR3 reads CASSKGEETQYF. The CDR3, as DNA: TGTGCCAGCAGCAAAGGGGAGGAGACCCAGTACTTC.

The gene calls are TRBV6-6 and TRBJ2-7; 7 nucleotides align to TRBD1. The CDR3 is 15 amino acids. V was pared by 4 bases and J by 4 bases, with 10 bases of the junction left unmatched. CDR1 and CDR2 (germline): MNHNY, SVGAGI (reference sequence). CDR3 nucleotide sequence: TGTGCCAGCAGTTCACCGAGGACAGGCCGATACGAGCAGTACTTC. This gives the protein CASSSPRTGRYEQYF.

This chain connects TRBV11-3 to TRBJ2-1; 9 nucleotides match TRBD2. Germline V CDR1 and CDR2: SGHNT, YENEEA. The CDR3 totals 14 residues. The V and J ends lost 5 bases and 8 bases, in that order; junction bases with no gene match: 7. CDR3 sequence (DNA): TGTGCCAGCAGCCCGGGGACTAGCTGGGATGAGCAGTTCTTC. Residues: CASSPGTSWDEQFF. Complete variable domain (other parts from reference TRBV11-3 and TRBJ2-1): EAGVVQSPRYKIIEKKQPVAFWCNPISGHNTLYWYLQNLGQGPELLIRYENEEAVDDSQLPKDRFSAERLKGVDSTLKIQPAELGDSAVYLCASSPGTSWDEQFFGPGTRLTVL.

This chain connects TRBV25-1 to TRBJ2-1; D is possibly TRBD1 (7 bases). V was clipped by 6 bases and J by 7 bases, with 13 bases between them. The germline V gene has CDR1 MGHDK and CDR2 SYGVNS. The CDR3 spans 13 residues. The CDR3, as DNA: TGTGCCAGCAGGAAGACAGGGACTAATGAGCAGTTCTTC. It codes for CASRKTGTNEQFF.

V and J are TRBV4-2 and TRBJ2-1; maybe TRBD2 (6 bases). The V gene lost 0 bases and the J gene lost 6 bases, with 18 bases spanning the gap. The CDR3 totals 17 residues. Per germline, CDR1 LGHNA and CDR2 YNFKEQ. The CDR3 coding sequence is TGTGCCAGCAGCCAAGATCAGGAAGGACTACTACTCAATGAGCAGTTCTTC. Amino acid sequence: CASSQDQEGLLLNEQFF.

This clone has just a few counts. The V call is TRBV28, the J call TRBJ2-7; maybe TRBD1 (5 bases). The V and J ends lost 6 bases and 5 bases respectively, with 17 bases between them. Germline assignment: CDR1 MDHEN and CDR2 SYDVKM. There are 14 residues in the CDR3. The CDR3 DNA is TGTGCCAGCAGCCCACCACAGGCACTCCACGAGCAGTACTTC. Protein: CASSPPQALHEQYF.

CDR3 bases: TGTGCCAGCAGTTTTGCGGGACTAGGGTTGAGTAATGAGCAGTTCTTC. It codes for CASSFAGLGLSNEQFF. The chain is built from TRBV28 and TRBJ2-1; 8 bases line up with TRBD2. The CDR3 is made up of 16 amino acids. Germline V gene data show CDR1 as MDHEN and CDR2 as SYDVKM. V was pared by 3 bases and J by 7 bases, with 11 bases of the junction left unmatched.

The J gene is TRBJ2-1, the V gene TRBV7-2, with 13 nucleotides matching TRBD2. Losses at the gene ends were 5 bases for V and 9 bases for J; bases not matched to a gene: 4. CDR3 size: 14 residues. In germline, CDR1 is SGHTA, CDR2 FQGNSA. CDR3: CASSQRTSGGEQFF. CDR3 DNA: TGTGCCAGCAGCCAACGGACTAGCGGGGGTGAGCAGTTCTTC. Drawing the rest from reference TRBV7-2 and TRBJ2-1, the complete variable domain is GAGVSQSPSNKVTEKGKDVELRCDPISGHTALYWYRQSLGQGLEFLIYFQGNSAPDKSGLPSDRFSAERTGGSVSTLTIQRTQQEDSAVYLCASSQRTSGGEQFFGPGTRLTVL.

The count of this clone is one. This chain links TRBV18 with TRBJ2-4; D is possibly TRBD1 (6 bases). Germline loops: CDR1 KGHSH, CDR2 LQKENI. V shed 4 bases and J shed 3 bases, with 16 bases lying between them. There are 16 residues in the CDR3. This CDR3 reads CASSRNQGNVKNIQYF. The CDR3 coding sequence is TGTGCCAGCTCACGTAATCAGGGGAATGTCAAAAACATTCAGTACTTC.

J is TRBJ2-1 and V is TRBV30; D is perhaps TRBD2 (5 bases). Trimming took off 3 bases at V and 8 bases at J, with 20 bases between the two ends. CDR3 length: 15 residues. Germline V CDR1 and CDR2: GTSNPN, SVGIG (reference sequence). The CDR3 DNA reads as TGTGCCTGGAGCTATGAGGGCCTCTTTTTCGATGAGCAGTTCTTC. Translated, it gives CAWSYEGLFFDEQFF.

This chain joins TRBV28 and TRBJ2-1, with TRBD2 identical over 9 bases. Germline V gene lookup returns CDR1 MDHEN and CDR2 SYDVKM. The junction had 11 bases not matched to a gene; V was cut back by 7 bases and J by 4 bases. This CDR3 region has 16 residues. The CDR3 loop reads CASKPIGLAGYNEQFF. The CDR3 nucleotides are TGTGCCAGCAAACCCATAGGGCTAGCGGGGTACAATGAGCAGTTCTTC.

The V call is TRBV28, the J call TRBJ2-2, with D possibly being TRBD2 (6 bases). Germline CDR1 is MDHEN and CDR2 is SYDVKM. The CDR3 runs 16 residues. V lost 7 bases to trimming and J lost 5 bases, with 20 bases between them. CDR3 sequence: CASNLSRGTGTGELFF. The CDR3 nucleotides are TGTGCCAGCAACCTTTCCAGAGGGACTGGGACCGGGGAGCTGTTTTTT. Together with reference TRBV28 and TRBJ2-2, the CDR3 gives the full variable domain: DVKVTQSSRYLVKRTGEKVFLECVQDMDHENMFWYRQDPGLGLRLIYFSYDVKMKEKGDIPEGYSVSREKKERFSLILESASTNQTSMYLCASNLSRGTGTGELFFGEGSRLTVL.

DNA of the CDR3: TGTGCCAGCAGCTTAACAGCTCCGAACACCGGGGAGCTGTTTTTT. Translated: CASSLTAPNTGELFF. The chain has TRBV7-3 and TRBJ2-2; D not certain. The CDR3 has 15 residues. The V gene lost 0 bases and the J gene lost 0 bases, with 5 bases spanning the gap. Germline V gene sequence: CDR1 SGHTA, CDR2 FQGTGA.

The rearrangement uses TRBV28 and TRBJ2-7; 10 bases agree with TRBD1. V shed 3 bases and J 2 bases; nucleotides not matched to a gene: 7. The length of the CDR3 is 16 residues. CDR1 is MDHEN, CDR2 SYDVKM, per germline. CDR3 sequence (DNA): TGTGCCAGCAGTTTGGCCGACAGGGGGCTTCCCTACGAGCAGTACTTC. Encoded protein: CASSLADRGLPYEQYF.

The chain employs TRBV27 and TRBJ1-1, with D possibly matching TRBD1 (5 bases). This CDR3 is built from 14 residues. CDR1 is MNHEY and CDR2 is SMNVEV in the germline V gene (reference sequence). Between the trimmed V and J ends, which lost 3 bases and 1 base, there was a span of 9 bases. CDR3 sequence: CASSFRASNTEAFF. Here the CDR3 DNA reads TGTGCCAGCAGTTTCAGGGCATCGAACACTGAAGCTTTCTTT.

This rearrangement joins TRBV6-5 to TRBJ1-3, with no clear D. CDR3 length: 12 amino acids. Per the germline V gene, CDR1 is MNHEY and CDR2 is SVGAGI. V lost 8 bases, J lost 2 bases, and 7 bases lay in between. The CDR3 DNA reads TGTGCCAGCCGCGGGACTGGAAACACCATATATTTT. Its protein is CASRGTGNTIYF.

The chain links TRBV28 to TRBJ1-1; D perhaps matches TRBD1 (6 bases). V lost 6 bases, J lost 4 bases, and 15 bases lay in between. The CDR3 has 14 residues. Germline V gives CDR1 MDHEN, CDR2 SYDVKM. The CDR3 bases are TGTGCCAGCAGCCTAGGGGGGGGGAGCACTGAAGCTTTCTTT. It translates to CASSLGGGSTEAFF.

The chain employs TRBV6-5 and TRBJ2-7; TRBD1 is a possible D gene (5 bases). This CDR3 spans 13 amino acids. Trimming stripped 8 bases from V and 0 bases from J, with 11 bases between. Per germline, CDR1 MNHEY and CDR2 SVGAGI. CDR3 DNA sequence: TGTGCCAGCGGGGCGGCCTCCTCCTACGAGCAGTACTTC. Translating gives CASGAASSYEQYF.